This is a list of T cell receptor beta chains from one sample in a study of patients and donors after allogeneic stem cell transplantation. Via MiXCR, TCRdb re-called the RT-PCR reads, giving one row per CDR3 protein. The sample has fewer than 60,000 distinct CDR3 sequences, 13% seen once; the top ten hold less than 35%. Material for sequencing was blood, either unsorted or a sorted T cell fraction (not recorded which). These receptors came from a human donor who was either an allogeneic HSCT recipient or a stem cell or donor lymphocyte infusion donor (not recorded which). It is not recorded whose cells these are; they may come from a transplant donor. CDR3s include the opening cysteine and the closing phenylalanine or tryptophan.

CDR3aa,v_gene
CASHGFNYGYTF,TRBV19
CASSSGQSGTQETQYF,TRBV5-1
CASSLAALPGGPYEQYF,TRBV5-1
CASSVTGGPEAFF,TRBV25-1
CSVEPVDMDEQFF,TRBV29-1
CSAPSGLAGYETQYF,TRBV20-1
CASSIGLARDEQFF,TRBV19
CASSRTGDIGNEQFF,TRBV7-2
CASSLLNSPLHF,TRBV27
CASSSFSGTTDTQYF,TRBV27
CASSEGQLNQPQHF,TRBV2
CASSEALRPRFRYEQFF,TRBV6-1
CSARGLAGLYEQYF,TRBV20-1
CATSVYLAGPDEQFF,TRBV24-1